This T cell receptor beta chain was profiled in a study of neurological immune-mediated disorders. The study, taken as a whole, reports: Levels of TCR clonal expansion peaked in HTLV-1-associated myelopathy and reached their lowest in multiple sclerosis, under those of healthy controls.

This clonotype was detected many times. Its antigen is not known. Germline V gene lookup returns CDR1 SGHTA and CDR2 FQGNSA. V gave up 2 bases and J gave up 3 bases, with 11 bases separating them. The CDR3 loop spans 15 amino acids. The time point was: longitudinal time-point 3. 2 million PBMCs stored at -80 C were the source of the unsorted libraries. cDNA was made by 5'RACE with 10-nucleotide random UMIs. Over 190 million TCR-beta sequences from 15-18 subjects came out of each sequencing run. TCRdb reprocessed the 5' RACE reads with MiXCR, giving one entry per CDR3 protein. This table holds roughly 100,000 distinct CDR3 sequences, about a tenth found once.

This TCR was recovered from a female donor with HTLV-1-associated myelopathy (HAM/TSP). What was sequenced was PBMCs. This chain connects TRBV7-2 to TRBJ1-5; the D is unclear. The CDR3 reads CASSLFAGNNQPQHF. Here the CDR3 DNA reads TGTGCCAGCAGCTTATTTGCAGGCAACAATCAGCCCCAGCATTTT.